These 12 T cell receptor beta chains were all obtained from the same sample, sequenced in a study of radiotherapy plus CTLA-4 blockade in lung cancer. Repertoires were generated with immunoSEQ multiplex PCR, while TCRdb's copy carries only in-frame clones and drops some. The sample gives 62,000 or so clones, 70% to 85% of which show up once; roughly a tenth is in the top ten. Sample: peripheral blood, taken from a patient treated with radiotherapy plus ipilimumab. These receptors were taken from a human donor with non-small cell lung cancer who had a complete response to radiotherapy plus ipilimumab.

The gene calls are TRBV7-2 and TRBJ2-5; no clear D gene. There are 11 residues in the CDR3. V lost 3 bases and J 4 bases, leaving 3 bases between the germline ends. Per germline, CDR1 SGHTA and CDR2 FQGNSA. CDR3 amino acids: CASSFGETQYF. Here the CDR3 DNA reads TGTGCCAGCAGCTTCGGAGAGACCCAGTACTTC.

The CDR3 loop is CASSLRSGGSGNTIYF. CDR3 DNA: TGCGCCAGCAGCTTGCGATCGGGGGGATCTGGAAACACCATATATTTT. The chain couples TRBV5-1 to TRBJ1-3, with D maybe TRBD1 (5 bases). V lost 1 base, J lost 1 base, and 12 bases lay in between. The CDR3 sequence is 16 residues long. Germline values: CDR1 SGHRS, CDR2 YFSETQ.

The chain uses TRBV28 and TRBJ2-7, with D unresolved. Per germline, CDR1 MDHEN and CDR2 SYDVKM. V was clipped by 5 bases and J by 1 base, with 9 bases between them. CDR3 size: 13 residues. CDR3 region: CASSLDGSYEQYF. In DNA, the CDR3 is TGTGCCAGCAGTCTAGACGGATCCTACGAGCAGTACTTC.

In this sample, this clone turned up a few times. The rearrangement joins TRBV6-5 to TRBJ2-7, with 7 positions matching TRBD1. The CDR3 spans 14 residues. The junction had 6 bases not matched to a gene; V was cut back by 6 bases and J by 1 base. Germline V gene lookup returns CDR1 MNHEY and CDR2 SVGAGI. CDR3 bases: TGTGCCAGCAGGAGGGCAGGGGGTTCCTACGAGCAGTACGTC. Protein product: CASRRAGGSYEQYV.

The rearrangement uses TRBV5-4 and TRBJ1-1; possible D gene TRBD1, 6 bases. The CDR3 runs 15 residues. V shed 2 bases and J shed 1 base, with 12 bases lying between them. The germline CDR1 and CDR2 sequences are SGHNT and YYREEE (reference sequence). The chain's CDR3 is CASSLRQASNTEAFF. The DNA of the CDR3 is TGTGCCAGCAGCTTACGACAGGCGTCGAACACTGAAGCTTTCTTT.

This chain connects TRBV19 to TRBJ1-1; unclear D gene. Trimming took 6 bases from V and 4 from J, leaving 18 bases between them. The CDR3 is 15 amino acids. From germline, CDR1 is LNHDA and CDR2 SQIVND (reference sequence). The CDR3 DNA reads as TGTGCCAGTAGCCTCCCCGGAGACGTCGGCACTGAAGCTTTCTTT. It is translated as CASSLPGDVGTEAFF.

The chain links TRBV11-2 to TRBJ2-7, with D tentatively TRBD1 (6 bases). The CDR3 totals 14 residues. The germline V and J ends were trimmed by 1 base and 3 bases, with 10 bases remaining between them. Germline CDR1 is SGHAT and CDR2 is FQNNGV. CDR3 amino acids: CASSLATGFYEQYV. CDR3 nucleotide sequence: TGTGCCAGCAGCTTAGCCACAGGGTTCTACGAGCAGTACGTC.

The V gene is TRBV27, the J gene TRBJ2-3; no definite D call. Germline loops: CDR1 MNHEY, CDR2 SMNVEV (reference sequence). This CDR3 is 12 amino acids long. The V end was cut by 5 bases, the J end by 5 bases, with 8 bases between. CDR3 in DNA: TGTGCCAGCAGTAATGGGGTAGATACGCAGTATTTT. Its translation is CASSNGVDTQYF.

V and J are TRBV30 and TRBJ1-1, with unresolved D. The V and J ends lost 2 bases and 1 base respectively, with 14 bases between them. Germline CDR1 GTSNPN, CDR2 SVGIG (reference sequence). The CDR3 has 15 residues. The CDR3 DNA is TGTGCCTGGAGTCCCCTTGGCAGTGCGAACACTGAAGCTTTCTTT. Translated, it gives CAWSPLGSANTEAFF. Variable domain in full (rest from reference TRBV30 and TRBJ1-1): SQTIHQWPATLVQPVGSPLSLECTVEGTSNPNLYWYRQAAGRGLQLLFYSVGIGQISSEVPQNLSASRPQDRQFILSSKKLLLSDSGFYLCAWSPLGSANTEAFFGQGTRLTVV.

The J gene is TRBJ1-2, the V gene TRBV5-1, with 9 bases fitting TRBD1. Germline V CDR1 and CDR2: SGHRS, YFSETQ. V lost 0 bases, J lost 3 bases, and 3 bases stayed unmatched. The CDR3 totals 15 residues. CDR3 sequence: CASSLEGQGDYGYTF. In DNA, the CDR3 is TGCGCCAGCAGCTTGGAGGGACAGGGAGACTATGGCTACACCTTC.

V and J are TRBV7-2 and TRBJ1-5, with D uncertain. The V gene lost 4 bases and the J gene lost 0 bases, with 10 bases spanning the gap. The CDR3 extends over 15 amino acids. Germline V CDR1 and CDR2: SGHTA, FQGNSA. CDR3 nucleotides: TGTGCCAGCAGCTCCCTTCCTTATAGCAATCAGCCCCAGCATTTT. This sequence encodes CASSSLPYSNQPQHF.

CDR3 nucleotide sequence: TGTGCCAGCAGGGGACAGTGGAACTCCTACGAGCAGTACTTC. This codes for CASRGQWNSYEQYF. The rearrangement links TRBV6-1 to TRBJ2-7, with 7 bases lining up with TRBD1. The CDR3 is made up of 14 amino acids. The V and J ends lost 6 bases and 0 bases, in that order; junction bases with no gene match: 5. The germline V gene encodes CDR1 MNHNS and CDR2 SASEGT.